The present TCR beta chain was sequenced within a study of PD-L1 blockade in urothelial cancer. Study-wide context: Patients' histories included 0 to 3 prior chemotherapy regimens.

Germline V gene data show CDR1 as MNHNS and CDR2 as SASEGT. This CDR3 has 14 amino acids. V lost 0 bases to trimming and J lost 8 bases, with 13 bases between them. Synthetic TCR analog templates were spiked into each PCR. Measured with immunoSEQ multiplex PCR; TCRdb has only the in-frame clones, and not every one. The repertoire holds tens of thousands of clones, with roughly three quarters as singletons. Whole-study findings and limits: Better progression-free and overall survival followed lower pretreatment blood clonality.

To note about this clone: Its antigen is undetermined.

Time point reported: peripheral blood 6 weeks after treatment start. This sample comprised PBMCs, obtained around atezolizumab (anti-PD-L1) treatment. This sequence originates from a man between 70 and 80 years old with urothelial cancer. V is TRBV6-1 and J is TRBJ1-1; maybe TRBD1 (6 bases). The CDR3 coding sequence is TGTGCCAGCAGTGAAGCGGGTACCAGGGGAGAAGCTTTCTTT. Its protein is CASSEAGTRGEAFF.